These T cell receptor beta chains were read from a single sample in a study of blood T cell repertoires in COVID-19. Profiled with immunoSEQ multiplex PCR; TCRdb holds only in-frame clones, not every one. The table records roughly 220,000 clones, roughly 84% of them present only once. Sequenced: PBMCs or T cells enriched from blood (not recorded which). These receptor sequences come from a woman aged 35 to 49 who had recovered from COVID-19. Both conserved end residues are part of each CDR3. D genes are given only for firm matches. Only some rows state a clone size, as once, few, many or a class for expanded clones.

clone size,D gene,V gene,J gene,CDR3 protein,CDR3 DNA
NA,NA,TRBV30,TRBJ1-5,CAWGDTNQPQHF,TGTGCCTGGGGGGACACCAATCAGCCCCAGCATTTT
NA,TRBD2,TRBV18,TRBJ2-5,CASSPFDRLAARETQYF,TGTGCCAGCTCGCCTTTCGATCGACTAGCTGCGCGAGAGACCCAGTACTTC
once,TRBD1,TRBV28,TRBJ2-5,CASSADRGGETQYF,TGTGCCAGCAGTGCGGACAGGGGGGGAGAGACCCAGTACTTC
NA,NA,TRBV2,TRBJ1-5,CASSVTGRSQPQHF,TGTGCCAGCAGTGTGACAGGTCGCAGTCAGCCCCAGCATTTT
NA,TRBD2,TRBV28,TRBJ2-1,CASSSLGLAGGGRFF,TGTGCCAGCAGTTCATTGGGACTAGCGGGAGGGGGGAGGTTCTTC
NA,NA,TRBV3-1/TRBV3-2,TRBJ2-5,CASSHAFTKRLETQYF,TGTGCCAGCAGCCATGCTTTCACCAAGCGGCTAGAGACCCAGTACTTC
NA,TRBD1,TRBV6-5,TRBJ1-2,CASSGQGVGYTF,TGTGCCAGCTCCGGGCAGGGGGTTGGCTACACCTTC
NA,TRBD2,TRBV9,TRBJ2-1,CASSVNSGRFLGNEQFF,TGTGCCAGCAGCGTTAATAGCGGGAGGTTTTTGGGAAATGAGCAGTTCTTC
NA,NA,TRBV21-1,TRBJ2-3,CASSGTGFKGTDTQYF,TGTGCCAGCAGCGGGACAGGGTTTAAGGGCACAGATACGCAGTATTTT
NA,TRBD2,TRBV5-1,TRBJ2-3,CASSSSGSGTDTQYF,TGCGCCAGCAGCTCTAGCGGGAGCGGGACAGATACGCAGTATTTT
NA,NA,TRBV30,TRBJ1-5,CAFRTEPAGQPQHF,TGTGCCTTCCGCACCGAACCCGCGGGGCAGCCCCAGCATTTT
NA,NA,TRBV19,TRBJ2-7,CASKSGHLSYEQYF,TGTGCCAGTAAATCCGGACACCTCTCCTACGAGCAGTACTTC
NA,TRBD1,TRBV15,TRBJ1-5,CATSRDRGRGQPQHF,TGTGCCACCAGCAGAGACAGGGGGCGGGGACAGCCCCAGCATTTT
few,TRBD2,TRBV27,TRBJ2-7,CASSLVRTSPYEQYF,TGTGCCAGCAGTTTAGTTAGGACTAGCCCCTACGAGCAGTACTTC
NA,NA,TRBV9,TRBJ2-1,CASSVDGGYNEQFF,TGTGCCAGCAGCGTAGACGGCGGGTACAATGAGCAGTTCTTC
NA,NA,TRBV11-2,TRBJ1-3,CASSAQGSSGNTIYF,TGTGCCAGCAGCGCGCAGGGAAGCTCTGGAAACACCATATATTTT
once,NA,TRBV18,TRBJ1-4,CASSPRSIREGIGEKLFF,TGTGCCAGCTCACCACGGTCGATAAGAGAGGGTATTGGTGAAAAACTGTTTTTT
NA,TRBD1,TRBV29-1,TRBJ1-2,CSVDPGGRRDGYTF,TGCAGCGTTGACCCAGGGGGCCGGAGGGATGGCTACACCTTC
NA,TRBD1,TRBV2,TRBJ2-4,CASTYRGLSNIQYF,TGTGCCAGCACATACAGGGGGCTATCGAACATTCAGTACTTC
once,NA,TRBV20-1,TRBJ2-2,CSASLTGELFF,TGCAGTGCTAGTCTAACCGGGGAGCTGTTTTTT
few,TRBD2,TRBV2,TRBJ2-1,CASRGLAGDYNEQFF,TGTGCCAGCAGGGGACTAGCGGGTGATTACAATGAGCAGTTCTTC
NA,NA,TRBV6-6,TRBJ1-2,CASSYSGQPNYGYTF,TGTGCCAGCAGTTACTCCGGACAGCCTAACTATGGCTACACCTTC
NA,NA,TRBV7-9,TRBJ2-2,CASSLRSSGNTGELFF,TGTGCCAGCAGCTTAAGGTCCAGCGGGAACACCGGGGAGCTGTTTTTT
NA,NA,TRBV10-3,TRBJ1-1,CAITRGTEAFF,TGTGCCATAACTCGGGGGACTGAAGCTTTCTTT
NA,NA,TRBV11-2,TRBJ2-7,CASSLVPRLTYEQYF,TGTGCCAGCAGCTTAGTCCCCAGATTAACCTACGAGCAGTACTTC
few,NA,TRBV30,TRBJ1-1,CACLRGARNTEAFF,TGTGCCTGTCTGCGGGGGGCACGGAACACTGAAGCTTTCTTT
NA,TRBD2,TRBV18,TRBJ2-1,CASSMGLAGMGEQFF,TGTGCCAGCTCGATGGGACTAGCGGGAATGGGTGAGCAGTTCTTC
NA,NA,TRBV7-8,TRBJ2-5,CASTLSGQGIETQYF,TGTGCCAGCACCCTATCCGGGCAGGGGATTGAGACCCAGTACTTC
few,TRBD1,TRBV9,TRBJ2-2,CASSAPRDRMFPGELFF,TGTGCCAGCAGCGCCCCTCGGGACAGGATGTTCCCCGGGGAGCTGTTTTTT
NA,NA,TRBV19,TRBJ2-2,CASSIAAVNTGELFF,TGTGCCAGTAGTATAGCAGCGGTGAACACCGGGGAGCTGTTTTTT